This T cell receptor (beta chain) was found in a study of neurological immune-mediated disorders. CDR1 LGHNA and CDR2 YSLEER come from the germline V gene. The CDR3 contains 15 residues. V was pared by 4 bases and J by 10 bases, with 12 bases of the junction left unmatched. The authors made cDNA by 5'RACE with 10-nucleotide random UMIs. TCRdb passed the 5' RACE reads through MiXCR, listing each CDR3 protein once. Here the sample spans some 55,000 distinct CDR3 sequences, approximately 8.4% being singletons. The time point was: longitudinal time-point 3. Overall study findings and caveats: The most TCR clonal expansion was seen in HTLV-1-associated myelopathy, whereas the least was seen in multiple sclerosis, below the level in healthy controls.

The sample holds many counts of this clonotype. What it binds is unknown. The chain links TRBV4-3 to TRBJ2-1; 8 bases match TRBD2. The sequencing input was PBMCs. This clonotype was obtained from a woman between 40 and 55 years old in good health. The CDR3 loop reads CASSPDSGRGFEQFF. In DNA, the CDR3 is TGCGCCAGCAGCCCAGACAGCGGGAGAGGTTTCGAGCAGTTCTTC.